This TCR beta chain was retrieved from a study of T cell responses to AZD1222 COVID-19 vaccine. Study results and limitations: Seropositive AZD1222 recipients at baseline numbered only 5 or 6. With dominance at 160-218 and 743-854, vaccine-associated CD4 TCRs spanned spike. Repertoires were obtained only post-peak T cell response.

Germline CDR1 reads SGDLS; CDR2 reads YYNGEE. Trimming stripped 3 bases from V and 0 bases from J, with 15 bases between. CDR3 length equals 16 residues. In regard to this clone: Antigen: not known.

Method: immunoSEQ multiplex PCR; TCRdb's copy keeps in-frame clones and lacks some. This sample has approximately 140,000 clones, with over 90% found just once. The starting material was peripheral blood, obtained on day 0 of AZD1222 vaccination. J is TRBJ1-2 and V is TRBV9, with D perhaps TRBD1 (5 bases). The receptor was isolated from an adult in good health. CDR3 nucleotide sequence: TGTGCCAGCAGCGCTGGGAGGGACCGATCTAACTATGGCTACACCTTC. This encodes CASSAGRDRSNYGYTF.